A selection of T cell receptor beta chains follows, all from one sample in a study of OX40 agonist ivuxolimab in advanced cancers. TCRdb keeps only in-frame clones here, not all; method: immunoSEQ multiplex PCR. The repertoire consists of nearly 45,000 clones, with around three quarters occurring once and the leading ten covering around 4%. Sequencing used CD4+ or CD8+ T cells sorted from blood, obtained in a trial of the OX40 agonist ivuxolimab. The receptors here all came from an adult with an advanced solid tumor such as melanoma, head and neck, liver or kidney cancer. Both conserved end residues are trimmed from each CDR3. Each record gives: V gene, J gene, CDR3 protein.

>TRBV28|TRBJ2-3
ASSSLAGGTDTQY
>TRBV5-1|TRBJ2-5
ASSPGTLETQY
>TRBV7-9|TRBJ2-7
ASSLKGADYEQY
>TRBV6-6|TRBJ2-2
ASTLRLAEAGELF
>TRBV7-2|TRBJ1-5
ASRRDGPYQPQH
>TRBV6-4|TRBJ1-1
ASSDWGSTEAF
>TRBV5-1|TRBJ2-1
ASSFISSVNEQF
>TRBV30|TRBJ2-5
AWSVQGGYQETQY
>TRBV18|TRBJ2-7
ASSPQQREGREQY
>TRBV30|TRBJ2-2
AWSVKENGELF
>TRBV7-3|TRBJ2-3
ASSVRDGPTDTQY
>TRBV21-1|TRBJ2-6
ASSPRQGKLCCGANVLT
>TRBV7-2|TRBJ2-7
ASSVGGPGNYEQY
>TRBV4-2|TRBJ2-7
ASSQTTGTNYEQY
>TRBV10-3|TRBJ1-5
ATQGGEGNQPQH
>TRBV28|TRBJ1-2
ASRPGQENYGYT
>TRBV11-2|TRBJ2-7
ASSSGGAYEQY
>TRBV27|TRBJ2-7
ASSLTSGRVNEQY
>TRBV11-2|TRBJ2-5
ASSLGAGGNQETQY
>TRBV5-1|TRBJ2-7
ASSLEGWSYEQY
>TRBV7-2|TRBJ1-3
ASSFFSAASGNTIY
>TRBV5-1|TRBJ1-2
ASSLGTGAYYGYT
>TRBV7-9|TRBJ1-2
ASNNGGDYGYT
>TRBV28|TRBJ1-3
ASSLFGQGAWSPGNTIY
>TRBV9|TRBJ2-3
ASSPGQSNTDTQY
>TRBV28|TRBJ2-3
ASSFPSRPDTQY
>TRBV27|TRBJ2-1
ASWRGSHEQF
>TRBV6-5|TRBJ1-1
ASSLGVSTEAF
>TRBV11-1|TRBJ2-2
ASSLVRSTGELF
>TRBV7-2|TRBJ2-4
ASSTTRNIQY
>TRBV19|TRBJ1-1
ASSVGQGASEAF
>TRBV29-1|TRBJ2-7
SVDPGQGVGEQY
>TRBV27|TRBJ2-7
ASSSTPGLHSYEQY
>TRBV28|TRBJ2-7
ASSLRYEQY
>TRBV19|TRBJ2-5
ASSRQGARETQY
>TRBV7-2|TRBJ2-2
ASSLGSSLAGKRTGELF
>TRBV5-4|TRBJ2-5
ASRYTGGAQY
>TRBV7-3|TRBJ2-4
ASSYDRGSIQY
>TRBV30|TRBJ1-4
AWSARGESLF
>TRBV9|TRBJ2-4
ASSSDQGNIQY